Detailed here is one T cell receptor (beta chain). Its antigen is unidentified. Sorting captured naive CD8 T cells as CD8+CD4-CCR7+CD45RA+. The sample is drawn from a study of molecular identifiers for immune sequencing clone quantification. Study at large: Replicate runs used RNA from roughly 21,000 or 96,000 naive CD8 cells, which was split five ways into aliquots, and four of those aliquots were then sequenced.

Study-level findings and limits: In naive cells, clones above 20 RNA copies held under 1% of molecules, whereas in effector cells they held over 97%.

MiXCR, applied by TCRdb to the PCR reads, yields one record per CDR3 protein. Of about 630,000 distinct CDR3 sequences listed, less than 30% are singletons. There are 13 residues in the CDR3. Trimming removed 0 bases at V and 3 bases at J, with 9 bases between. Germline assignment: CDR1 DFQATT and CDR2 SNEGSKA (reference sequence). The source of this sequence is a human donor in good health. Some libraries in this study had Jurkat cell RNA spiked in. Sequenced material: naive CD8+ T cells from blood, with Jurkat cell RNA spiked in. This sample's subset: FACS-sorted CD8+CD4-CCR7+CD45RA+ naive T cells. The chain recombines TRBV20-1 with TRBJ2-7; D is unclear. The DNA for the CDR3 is TGCAGTGCTAGAGAGGGCCCTTACTACGAGCAGTACTTC. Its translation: CSAREGPYYEQYF.